These 24 T cell receptor beta chains came from one sample sequenced in a study of T cell responses to AZD1222 COVID-19 vaccine. The repertoire was sequenced with immunoSEQ multiplex PCR; TCRdb's copy has only in-frame clones and lacks some. The sample carries approximately 150,000 clones, roughly 90% recorded once. The specimen comprised peripheral blood, sampled on day 0 of AZD1222 vaccination. These receptors were obtained from an adult in good health.

This rearrangement joins TRBV30 to TRBJ1-2; D is perhaps TRBD1 (6 bases). Trimming cost V 4 bases and J 4 bases, with 10 bases left between them. The CDR3 extends over 12 amino acids. In germline, CDR1 is GTSNPN, CDR2 SVGIG (reference sequence). The CDR3 DNA reads as TGTGCCTGGACGGACAGCCTCTATGGCTACACCTTC. Its translation is CAWTDSLYGYTF.

The rearrangement links TRBV6-5 to TRBJ1-2; TRBD1 aligns across 10 bases. With 5 bases clipped from V and 5 bases from J, the junction kept 5 bases outside the gene matches. Germline loops: CDR1 MNHEY, CDR2 SVGAGI. The CDR3 is 14 residues long. The CDR3 DNA reads TGTGCCAGCAGTCGACAGGGGGCTATATATGGCTACACCTTC. This codes for CASSRQGAIYGYTF.

This chain connects TRBV20-1 to TRBJ1-2; D is uncertain. This CDR3 contains 13 residues. The germline CDR1 and CDR2 sequences are DFQATT and SNEGSKA (reference sequence). V shed 3 bases and J shed 6 bases, with 14 bases lying between them. The DNA of the CDR3 is TGCAGTGCTAGTCCACCGCGGGCCCATGGCTACACCTTC. Translating it yields CSASPPRAHGYTF.

This clone showed up just once. The V gene is TRBV4-2, the J gene TRBJ1-1; 8 bases are shared with TRBD1. Germline trimming cut 4 bases from V and 1 base from J; bases unmatched to any gene: 5. CDR3 size: 15 residues. Germline CDR1 is LGHNA and CDR2 is YNFKEQ. CDR3 in amino acids: CASSPGTGQNTEAFF. CDR3 bases: TGTGCCAGCAGCCCCGGGACAGGACAGAACACTGAAGCTTTCTTT.

The chain couples TRBV3-1 (or the pseudogene TRBV3-2) to TRBJ1-2; weak D call: TRBD1 (5 bases). Germline V gives CDR1 LGHDT, CDR2 YNNKEL (reference sequence). Deletions cut 1 base from V and 7 bases from J, with 19 bases between. This CDR3 contains 16 residues. The CDR3: CASSQVISGGWGGYTF. The DNA for the CDR3 is TGTGCCAGCAGCCAAGTCATCTCCGGGGGATGGGGTGGCTACACCTTC.

The chain recombines TRBV4-1 with TRBJ1-1, with 7 nucleotides matching TRBD1. The CDR3 runs 15 residues. CDR1 is MGHRA and CDR2 is YSYEKL in the germline V gene. The junction had 5 bases not matched to a gene; V was cut back by 4 bases and J by 0 bases. The CDR3 sequence: CASSLMTGMNTEAFF. CDR3 bases: TGCGCCAGCAGCCTCATGACAGGGATGAACACTGAAGCTTTCTTT.

The V gene is TRBV4-1, the J gene TRBJ2-7; 9 bases align to TRBD1. The CDR3 consists of 16 residues. V was clipped by 3 bases and J by 2 bases; unmatched bases: 8. Per the germline V gene, CDR1 is MGHRA and CDR2 is YSYEKL. CDR3: CASSQLYGTGTYEQYF. DNA of the CDR3: TGCGCCAGCAGCCAGCTTTACGGGACAGGGACCTACGAGCAGTACTTC.

The gene calls are TRBV7-9 and TRBJ2-7; 10 bases line up with TRBD2. Germline-derived CDR1 and CDR2 are SEHNR and FQNEAQ (reference sequence). CDR3 length equals 18 residues. The V gene end was trimmed by 0 bases and the J gene end by 4 bases; junction bases not matched to a gene: 12. CDR3 loop: CASSLAGEASGRIYEQYF. DNA for the CDR3: TGTGCCAGCAGCTTAGCTGGTGAAGCTAGCGGGAGAATATACGAGCAGTACTTC. The full variable domain, rest sourced from reference TRBV7-9 and TRBJ2-7, is DTGVSQNPRHKITKRGQNVTFRCDPISEHNRLYWYRQTLGQGPEFLTYFQNEAQLEKSRLLSDRFSAERPKGSFSTLEIQRTEQGDSAMYLCASSLAGEASGRIYEQYFGPGTRLTVT.

The chain is built from TRBV5-5 and TRBJ2-7; 7 bases line up with TRBD1. Germline V gene lookup returns CDR1 SGHKS and CDR2 YYEKEE (reference sequence). J lost 4 bases, V lost 4 bases, and 8 bases had no gene match. The CDR3 spans 14 residues. This CDR3 is CASSPTGARYEQYF. As DNA, the CDR3 is TGTGCCAGCAGCCCTACAGGGGCGCGTTACGAGCAGTACTTC.

The V call is TRBV6-2 or TRBV6-3, the J call TRBJ1-5; unclear D gene. Trimming took 0 bases from V and 6 from J, leaving 9 bases between them. Germline CDR1 and CDR2: MNHEY and SVGEGT. The CDR3 extends over 14 amino acids. The CDR3 bases are TGTGCCAGCAGTTACTCAGGCGGGCCTCAGCCCCAGCATTTT. This codes for CASSYSGGPQPQHF.

The chain uses TRBV19 and TRBJ1-6; tentatively, D is TRBD1 (6 bases). The CDR3 is made up of 14 amino acids. The germline gives CDR1 LNHDA, CDR2 SQIVND (reference sequence). Between the trimmed V and J ends, which lost 3 bases and 6 bases, there was a span of 9 bases. In DNA form, the CDR3 reads TGTGCCAGTAGTATGACAGGTTTTAATTCACCCCTCCACTTT. This gives the protein CASSMTGFNSPLHF.

The chain has TRBV6-7 and TRBJ1-5; D not resolved. TRBV6-7 is treated as an ORF (open reading frame) with a function not yet certain. Trimming pared 2 bases from V and 0 bases from J, leaving 8 bases between. This CDR3 is 15 amino acids long. The CDR3 coding sequence is TGTGCCAGCAGTTACACCTCCGGTAGCAATCAGCCCCAGCATTTT. As protein: CASSYTSGSNQPQHF.

The V gene is TRBV14, the J gene TRBJ1-1; no definite D call. CDR1 and CDR2 (germline): SGHDN, FVKESK. This CDR3 comprises 12 residues. Trimming took off 1 base at V and 9 bases at J, with 9 bases between the two ends. This CDR3 reads CASSQGRAQAFF. CDR3 DNA sequence: TGTGCCAGCAGCCAAGGGCGAGCTCAAGCTTTCTTT.

The chain uses TRBV6-5 and TRBJ2-7; TRBD2 is a possible D gene (6 bases). The germline V and J ends were trimmed by 0 bases and 1 base, with 13 bases remaining between them. Germline CDR1 is MNHEY and CDR2 is SVGAGI. The CDR3 has 16 amino acids. CDR3 sequence (DNA): TGTGCCAGCAGTTACTCTGGGGGGTTAAGGTCCTACGAGCAGTACTTC. This encodes CASSYSGGLRSYEQYF.

This chain uses TRBV6-5 with TRBJ2-7, with a weak D call TRBD1 (6 bases). The ends were cut back, 5 bases at V and 3 bases at J, with 14 bases in the middle. The CDR3 runs 14 residues. Germline V gene data show CDR1 as MNHEY and CDR2 as SVGAGI. The CDR3 protein is CASSPGRDNYEQYF. The CDR3 coding sequence is TGTGCCAGCAGTCCGGGCAGGGACAACTACGAGCAGTACTTC.

The V and J genes are TRBV19 and TRBJ2-1; 14 nucleotides match TRBD2. CDR3 size: 17 residues. V shed 3 bases and J 10 bases; nucleotides not matched to a gene: 11. Germline CDR1 is LNHDA and CDR2 is SQIVND (reference sequence). The CDR3 loop is CASSIGPRGLAGVEQFF. CDR3 DNA: TGTGCCAGTAGTATTGGCCCAAGGGGACTAGCGGGAGTAGAGCAGTTCTTC.

V gene TRBV4-3 combines with J gene TRBJ1-4; D not resolved. CDR1 is LGHNA and CDR2 is YSLEER in the germline V gene. Trimming left V 1 base short and J 2 bases short, with 8 bases between. CDR3 size: 15 residues. The CDR3 nucleotides are TGCGCCAGCAGCCAAGGTGTATCGACTAATGAAAAACTGTTTTTT. Translation: CASSQGVSTNEKLFF.

The rearrangement uses TRBV7-2 and TRBJ2-5; D gene uncertain. The length of the CDR3 is 14 residues. Between the trimmed V and J ends, which lost 1 base and 2 bases, there was a span of 8 bases. Germline CDR1 and CDR2: SGHTA and FQGNSA. CDR3 amino acids: CASSLVGQQETQYF. CDR3 nucleotides: TGTGCCAGCAGCTTAGTCGGTCAGCAAGAGACCCAGTACTTC.

The chain carries TRBV3-1 (or the pseudogene TRBV3-2) and TRBJ2-3; 13 bases line up with TRBD2. The CDR3 consists of 15 residues. Trimming at V came to 3 bases and at J to 14 bases, leaving 11 bases not matched to a gene. The germline V gene has CDR1 LGHDT and CDR2 YNNKEL (reference sequence). CDR3 DNA: TGTGCCAGCAGCCAGGGACTAGCGGGGTACTCAGGGGCGTATTTT. Protein product: CASSQGLAGYSGAYF.

This chain joins TRBV7-9 and TRBJ1-1; D remains ambiguous. The CDR3 sequence is 12 residues long. Germline-derived CDR1 and CDR2 are SEHNR and FQNEAQ (reference sequence). V was cut by 3 bases and J by 5 bases, with 7 bases left in between. DNA for the CDR3: TGTGCCAGCAGCTTTCGGGAAACTGAAGCTTTCTTT. This translates into CASSFRETEAFF.

The rearrangement joins TRBV29-1 to TRBJ2-3; TRBD2 matches at 9 bases. With V trimmed by 3 bases and J by 2 bases, 6 bases remained unmatched. Germline V gene data show CDR1 as SQVTM and CDR2 as ANQGSEA. This CDR3 is built from 15 residues. The CDR3 DNA reads as TGCAGCGTTGAGATGGTAGCGGGGGCCACAGATACGCAGTATTTT. This translates into CSVEMVAGATDTQYF.

The rearrangement links TRBV5-1 to TRBJ2-2, with a weak D call TRBD1 (6 bases). The CDR3 runs to 15 residues. Trimming took off 2 bases at V and 8 bases at J, with 16 bases between the two ends. CDR1 SGHRS and CDR2 YFSETQ come from the germline V gene. The CDR3 protein is CASSFIQGREGELFF. The CDR3 region has the DNA TGCGCCAGCAGCTTTATACAGGGTCGGGAAGGGGAGCTGTTTTTT.

The gene calls are TRBV3-1 (or the pseudogene TRBV3-2) and TRBJ1-4; D uncertain. The V gene's germline CDR1 is LGHDT and CDR2 YNNKEL (reference sequence). This CDR3 is built from 21 residues. Trimming took off 1 base at V and 0 bases at J, with 24 bases between the two ends. CDR3 amino acids: CASSQALALLWVIATNEKLFF. In DNA form, the CDR3 reads TGTGCCAGCAGCCAAGCTCTGGCCTTACTGTGGGTGATTGCAACTAATGAAAAACTGTTTTTT.

This clone was seen a few times. The CDR3 nucleotides are TGTGCCAGCAGCCAAGAGGGACAGCCATCCTACGAGCAGTACTTC. This sequence encodes CASSQEGQPSYEQYF. The chain carries TRBV4-2 and TRBJ2-7; the match to TRBD1 covers 7 bases. Germline CDR1 reads LGHNA; CDR2 reads YNFKEQ. V gave up 0 bases and J gave up 1 base; unmatched junction bases: 3. The CDR3 covers 15 residues.